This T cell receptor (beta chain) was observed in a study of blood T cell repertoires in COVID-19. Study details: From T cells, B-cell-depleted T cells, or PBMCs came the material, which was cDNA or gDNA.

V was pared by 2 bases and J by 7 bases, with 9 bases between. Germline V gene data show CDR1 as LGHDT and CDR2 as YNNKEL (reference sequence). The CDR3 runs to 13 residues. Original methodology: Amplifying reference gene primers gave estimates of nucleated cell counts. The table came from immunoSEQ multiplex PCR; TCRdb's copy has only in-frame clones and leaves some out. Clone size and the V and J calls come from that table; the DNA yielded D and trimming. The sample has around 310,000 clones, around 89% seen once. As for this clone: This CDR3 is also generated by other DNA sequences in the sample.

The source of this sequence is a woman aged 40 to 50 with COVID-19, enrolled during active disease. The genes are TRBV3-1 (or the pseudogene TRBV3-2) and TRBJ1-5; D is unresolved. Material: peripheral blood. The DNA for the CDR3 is TGTGCCAGCAGCCAACGGGGAGAACAGCCCCAGCATTTT. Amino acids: CASSQRGEQPQHF.